This T cell receptor (beta chain) was found in a study of blood T cell repertoires in COVID-19. Study-wide background: Samples came from the United States, Italy and Spain, spanning acute and convalescent COVID-19.

Seattle patients were enrolled while actively infected and followed longitudinally. The CDR3 covers 15 residues. Trimming took 3 bases from V and 0 from J, leaving 8 bases between them. Per the germline V gene, CDR1 is MGHRA and CDR2 is YSYEKL. Produced via immunoSEQ multiplex PCR; TCRdb's table is partial and in-frame only. The top ten hold 15% to 20% of the sample, which has approximately 200,000 clones, about 85% seen once. The rearrangement joins TRBV4-1 to TRBJ1-4; D is unclear. The clonotype was recovered from an older person with COVID-19, enrolled during active disease. Sequencing used peripheral blood. The chain's CDR3 is CASSQVEATNEKLFF. DNA of the CDR3: TGCGCCAGCAGCCAGGTAGAGGCAACTAATGAAAAACTGTTTTTT.